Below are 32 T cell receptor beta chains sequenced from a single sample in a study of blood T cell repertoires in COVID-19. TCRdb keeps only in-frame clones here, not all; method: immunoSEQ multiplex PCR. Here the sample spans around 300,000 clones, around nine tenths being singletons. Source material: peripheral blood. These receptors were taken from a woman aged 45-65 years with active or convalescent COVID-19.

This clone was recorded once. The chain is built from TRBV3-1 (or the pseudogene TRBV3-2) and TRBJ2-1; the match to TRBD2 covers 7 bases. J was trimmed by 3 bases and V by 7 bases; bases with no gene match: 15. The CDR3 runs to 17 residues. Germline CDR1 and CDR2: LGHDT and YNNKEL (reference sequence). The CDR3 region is CASTHRVAGRLYNEQFF. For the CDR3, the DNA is TGTGCCAGCACCCATAGGGTAGCGGGTCGCCTCTACAATGAGCAGTTCTTC.

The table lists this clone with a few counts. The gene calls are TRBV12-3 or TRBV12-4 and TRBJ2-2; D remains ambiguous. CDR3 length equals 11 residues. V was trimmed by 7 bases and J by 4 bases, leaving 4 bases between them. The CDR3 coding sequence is TGTGCCAGCACTTCCACCGGGGAGCTGTTTTTT. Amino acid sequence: CASTSTGELFF.

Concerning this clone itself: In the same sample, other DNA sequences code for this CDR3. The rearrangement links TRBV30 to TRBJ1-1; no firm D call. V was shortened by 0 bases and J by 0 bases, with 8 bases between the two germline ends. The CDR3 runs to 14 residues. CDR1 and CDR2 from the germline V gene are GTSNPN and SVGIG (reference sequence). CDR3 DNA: TGTGCCTGGAGTGTACGCGGGATGAACACTGAAGCTTTCTTT. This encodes CAWSVRGMNTEAFF.

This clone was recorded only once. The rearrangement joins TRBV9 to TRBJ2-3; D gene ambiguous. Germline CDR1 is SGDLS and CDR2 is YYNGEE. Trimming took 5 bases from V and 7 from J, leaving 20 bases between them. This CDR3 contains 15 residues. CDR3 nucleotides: TGTGCCAGCAGTGTGACTCCCCGAAGCTATAATACGCAGTATTTT. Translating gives CASSVTPRSYNTQYF.

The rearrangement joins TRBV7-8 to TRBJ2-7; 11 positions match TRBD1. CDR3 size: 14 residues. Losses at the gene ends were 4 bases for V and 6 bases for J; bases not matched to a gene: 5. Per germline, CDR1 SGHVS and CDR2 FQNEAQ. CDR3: CASSSSGTGGEQYF. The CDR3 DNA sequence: TGTGCCAGCAGCTCCTCCGGGACAGGGGGCGAGCAGTACTTC.

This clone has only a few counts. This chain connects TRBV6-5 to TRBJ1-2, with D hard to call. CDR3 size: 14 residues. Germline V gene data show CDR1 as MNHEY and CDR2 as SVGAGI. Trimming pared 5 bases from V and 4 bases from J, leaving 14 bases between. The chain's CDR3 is CASSQVSGGYGYTF. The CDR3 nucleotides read TGTGCCAGCAGTCAGGTATCCGGAGGCTATGGCTACACCTTC.

The CDR3 nucleotides read TGTGCCAGCAGCAAATCCGGGACAGGGGTCTACGAGCAGTACTTC. It is translated as CASSKSGTGVYEQYF. The chain carries TRBV6-5 and TRBJ2-7; 10 nucleotides match TRBD1. Germline assignment: CDR1 MNHEY and CDR2 SVGAGI. V lost 6 bases to trimming and J lost 3 bases; unmatched junction nucleotides: 8. The CDR3 extends over 15 amino acids.

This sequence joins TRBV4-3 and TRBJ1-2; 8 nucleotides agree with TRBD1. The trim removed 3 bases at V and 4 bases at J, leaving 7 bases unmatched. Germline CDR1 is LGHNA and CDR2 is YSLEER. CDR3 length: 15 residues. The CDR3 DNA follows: TGCGCCAGCAGCCATGACAGGGGCGGATCCTATGGCTACACCTTC. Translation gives CASSHDRGGSYGYTF.

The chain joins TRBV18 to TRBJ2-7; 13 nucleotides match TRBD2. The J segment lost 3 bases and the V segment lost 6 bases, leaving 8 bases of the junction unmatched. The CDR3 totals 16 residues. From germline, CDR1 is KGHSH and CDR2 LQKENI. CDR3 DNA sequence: TGTGCCAGCTCCCAGGGACTAGCGGGACTAAGCTACGAGCAGTACTTC. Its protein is CASSQGLAGLSYEQYF.

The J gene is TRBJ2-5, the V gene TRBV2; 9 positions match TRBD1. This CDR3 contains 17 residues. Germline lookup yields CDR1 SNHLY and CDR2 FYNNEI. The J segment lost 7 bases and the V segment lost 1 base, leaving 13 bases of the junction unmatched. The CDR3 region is CASSEGGTGSGPGTQYF. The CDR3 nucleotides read TGTGCCAGCAGTGAAGGGGGGACAGGGAGTGGCCCAGGGACCCAGTACTTC.

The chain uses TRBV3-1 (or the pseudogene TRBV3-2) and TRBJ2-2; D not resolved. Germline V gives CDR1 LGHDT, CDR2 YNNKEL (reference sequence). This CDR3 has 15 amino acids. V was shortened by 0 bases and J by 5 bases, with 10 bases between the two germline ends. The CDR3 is CASSQDLRGTGELFF. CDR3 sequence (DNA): TGTGCCAGCAGCCAAGATTTAAGAGGTACCGGGGAGCTGTTTTTT.

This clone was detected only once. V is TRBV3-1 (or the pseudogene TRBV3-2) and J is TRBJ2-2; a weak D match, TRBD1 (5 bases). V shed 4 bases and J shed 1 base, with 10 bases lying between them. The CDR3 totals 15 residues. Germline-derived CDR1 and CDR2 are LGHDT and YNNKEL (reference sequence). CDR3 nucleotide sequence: TGTGCCAGCAGCCTATCAGGGAAGAACACCGGGGAGCTGTTTTTT. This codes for CASSLSGKNTGELFF.

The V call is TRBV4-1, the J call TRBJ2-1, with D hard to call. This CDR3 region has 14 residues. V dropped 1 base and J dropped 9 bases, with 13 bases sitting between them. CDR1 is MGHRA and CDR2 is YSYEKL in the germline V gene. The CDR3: CASSQVVTGGEQFF. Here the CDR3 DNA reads TGCGCCAGCAGCCAAGTGGTAACGGGTGGTGAGCAGTTCTTC.

The DNA of the CDR3 is TGTGCCAGCAGCCTTACAGGGGCGGAAGGCTACACCTTC. This gives the protein CASSLTGAEGYTF. The V and J genes are TRBV3-1 (or the pseudogene TRBV3-2) and TRBJ1-2, with 7 bases identical to TRBD1. The CDR3 runs to 13 residues. V gave up 4 bases and J gave up 8 bases; unmatched junction bases: 7. CDR1 is LGHDT, CDR2 YNNKEL, per germline (reference sequence).

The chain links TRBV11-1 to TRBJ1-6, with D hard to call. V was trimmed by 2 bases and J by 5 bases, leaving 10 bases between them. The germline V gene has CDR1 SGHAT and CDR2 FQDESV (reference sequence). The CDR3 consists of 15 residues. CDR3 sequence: CASSLRRENNSPLHF. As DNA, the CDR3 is TGTGCCAGCAGCTTACGTCGAGAGAATAATTCACCCCTCCACTTT.

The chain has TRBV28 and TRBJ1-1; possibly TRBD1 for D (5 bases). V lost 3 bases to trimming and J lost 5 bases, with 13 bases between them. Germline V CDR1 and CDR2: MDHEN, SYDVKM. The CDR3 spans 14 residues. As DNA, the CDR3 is TGTGCCAGCAGTTTGCGGAGGGGCAGGACTGAAGCTTTCTTT. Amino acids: CASSLRRGRTEAFF.

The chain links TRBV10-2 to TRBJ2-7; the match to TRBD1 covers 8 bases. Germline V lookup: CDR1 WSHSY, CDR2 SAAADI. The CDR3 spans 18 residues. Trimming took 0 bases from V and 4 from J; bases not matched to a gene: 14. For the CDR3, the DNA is TGCGCCAGCAGTGAGTCTTCTACCCAGGGGGCCCTCTTATACGAGCAGTACTTC. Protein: CASSESSTQGALLYEQYF.

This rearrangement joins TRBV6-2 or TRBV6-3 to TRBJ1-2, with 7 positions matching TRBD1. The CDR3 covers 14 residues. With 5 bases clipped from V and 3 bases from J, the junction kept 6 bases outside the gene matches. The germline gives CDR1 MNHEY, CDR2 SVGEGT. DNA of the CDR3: TGTGCCAGCAGTGGGCCGACAGGGTACTATGGCTACACCTTC. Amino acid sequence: CASSGPTGYYGYTF.

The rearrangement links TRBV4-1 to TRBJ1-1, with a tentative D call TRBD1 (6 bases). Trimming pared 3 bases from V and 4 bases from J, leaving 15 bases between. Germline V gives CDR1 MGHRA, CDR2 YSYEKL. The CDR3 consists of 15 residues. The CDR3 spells CASSQGHRDITEAFF. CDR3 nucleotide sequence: TGCGCCAGCAGCCAGGGGCACAGGGATATCACTGAAGCTTTCTTT.

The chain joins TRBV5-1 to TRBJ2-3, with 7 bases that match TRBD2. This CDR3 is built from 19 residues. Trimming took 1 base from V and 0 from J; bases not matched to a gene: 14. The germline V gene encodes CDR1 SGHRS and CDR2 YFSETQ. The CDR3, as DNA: TGCGCCAGCAGCTTGTATAACGAGCGGGGCGTAAGTAGCACAGATACGCAGTATTTT. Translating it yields CASSLYNERGVSSTDTQYF. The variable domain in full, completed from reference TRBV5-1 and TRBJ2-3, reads KAGVTQTPRYLIKTRGQQVTLSCSPISGHRSVSWYQQTPGQGLQFLFEYFSETQRNKGNFPGRFSGRQFSNSRSEMNVSTLELGDSALYLCASSLYNERGVSSTDTQYFGPGTRLTVL.

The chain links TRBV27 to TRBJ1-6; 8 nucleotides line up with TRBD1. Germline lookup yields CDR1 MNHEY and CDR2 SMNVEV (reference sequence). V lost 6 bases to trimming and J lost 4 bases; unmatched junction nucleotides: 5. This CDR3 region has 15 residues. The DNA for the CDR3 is TGTGCCAGCAGGGCGGGACAGGCTTATAATTCACCCCTCCACTTT. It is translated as CASRAGQAYNSPLHF.

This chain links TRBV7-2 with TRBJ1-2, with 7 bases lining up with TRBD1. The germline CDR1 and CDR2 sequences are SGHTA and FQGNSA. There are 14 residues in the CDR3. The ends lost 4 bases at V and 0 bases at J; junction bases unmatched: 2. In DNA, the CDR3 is TGTGCCAGCAGCTCGGGACAGACTAACTATGGCTACACCTTC. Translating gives CASSSGQTNYGYTF.

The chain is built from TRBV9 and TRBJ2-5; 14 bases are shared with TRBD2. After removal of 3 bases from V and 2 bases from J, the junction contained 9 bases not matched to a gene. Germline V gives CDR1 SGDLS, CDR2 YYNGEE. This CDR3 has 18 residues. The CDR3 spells CASSAGGTSGRRQETQYF. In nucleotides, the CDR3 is TGTGCCAGCAGCGCGGGGGGGACTAGCGGGAGAAGGCAAGAGACCCAGTACTTC.

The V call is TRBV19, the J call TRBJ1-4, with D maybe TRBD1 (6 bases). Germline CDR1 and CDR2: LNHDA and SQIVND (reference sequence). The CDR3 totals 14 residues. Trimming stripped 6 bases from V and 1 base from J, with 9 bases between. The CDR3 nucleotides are TGTGCCAGTAGATACAGGGTAACTAATGAAAAACTGTTTTTT. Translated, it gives CASRYRVTNEKLFF.

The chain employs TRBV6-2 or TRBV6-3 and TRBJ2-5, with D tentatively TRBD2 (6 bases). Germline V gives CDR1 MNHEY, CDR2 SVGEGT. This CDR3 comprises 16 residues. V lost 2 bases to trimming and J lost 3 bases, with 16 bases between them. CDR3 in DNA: TGTGCCAGCAGTTACCGGGCGGGGAGGACCGAAGAGACCCAGTACTTC. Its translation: CASSYRAGRTEETQYF.

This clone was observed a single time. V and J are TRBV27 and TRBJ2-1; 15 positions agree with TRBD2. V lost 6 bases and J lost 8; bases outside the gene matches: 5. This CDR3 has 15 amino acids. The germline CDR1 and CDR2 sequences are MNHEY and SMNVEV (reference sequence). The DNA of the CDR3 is TGTGCCAGCAGCGATGGGACTAGCGGGAGGTATGAGCAGTTCTTC. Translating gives CASSDGTSGRYEQFF.

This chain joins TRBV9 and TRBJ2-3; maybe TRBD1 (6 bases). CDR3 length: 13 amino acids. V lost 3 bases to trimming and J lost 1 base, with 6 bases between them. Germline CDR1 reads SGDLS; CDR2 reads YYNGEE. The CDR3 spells CASSAGGTDTQYF. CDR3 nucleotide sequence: TGTGCCAGCAGCGCAGGGGGCACAGATACGCAGTATTTT.

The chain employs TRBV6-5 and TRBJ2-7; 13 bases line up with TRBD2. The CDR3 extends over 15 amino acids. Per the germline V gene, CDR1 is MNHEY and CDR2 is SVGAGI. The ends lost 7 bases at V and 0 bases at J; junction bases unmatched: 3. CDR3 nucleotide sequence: TGTGCCAGCAAAACTAGCGGGAGGGGCTCCTACGAGCAGTACTTC. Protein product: CASKTSGRGSYEQYF.

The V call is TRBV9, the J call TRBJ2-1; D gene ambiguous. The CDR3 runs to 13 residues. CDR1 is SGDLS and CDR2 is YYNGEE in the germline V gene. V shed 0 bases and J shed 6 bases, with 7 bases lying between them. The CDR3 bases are TGTGCCAGCAGCGTAGTCCCCAGCAATGAGCAGTTCTTC. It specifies CASSVVPSNEQFF.

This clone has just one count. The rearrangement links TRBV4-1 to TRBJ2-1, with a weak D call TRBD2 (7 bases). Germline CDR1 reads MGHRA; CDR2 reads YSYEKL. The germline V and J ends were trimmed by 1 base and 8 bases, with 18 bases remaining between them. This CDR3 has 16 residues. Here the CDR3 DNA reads TGCGCCAGCAGCCAAGTTCCGGGGGGCCTTTCGTATGAGCAGTTCTTC. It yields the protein CASSQVPGGLSYEQFF.

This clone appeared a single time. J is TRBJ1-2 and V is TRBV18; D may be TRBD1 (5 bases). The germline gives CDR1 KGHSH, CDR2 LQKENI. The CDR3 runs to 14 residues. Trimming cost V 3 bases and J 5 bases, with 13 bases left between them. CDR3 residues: CASSPSTAPYGYTF. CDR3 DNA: TGTGCCAGCTCACCTTCGACAGCTCCTTATGGCTACACCTTC.

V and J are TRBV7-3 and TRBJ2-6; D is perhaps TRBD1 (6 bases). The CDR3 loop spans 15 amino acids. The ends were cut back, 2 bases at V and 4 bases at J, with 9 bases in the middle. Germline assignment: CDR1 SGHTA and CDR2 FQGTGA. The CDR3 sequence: CASSLPGAGANVLTF. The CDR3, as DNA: TGTGCCAGCAGCTTACCAGGGGCCGGGGCCAACGTCCTGACTTTC.